Following are 27 T cell receptor beta chains from one sample sequenced in a study of tumor and adjacent non-tumor tissue in lung cancer. The template was RNA from unsorted bulk tissue. The normal lung tissue was taken more than 3 cm from the tumor edge. Three rounds of nested PCR, following a modified ARM-PCR protocol, produced the TCRbeta library. TCRdb called the multiplex PCR reads again in MiXCR, with one record for every CDR3 protein. The table records about 98,000 distinct CDR3 sequences, more than 80% of them present only once. Specimen: distant non-tumor lung tissue. These receptors originate from a man in his fifties or sixties with small cell lung cancer.

In the case of this clonotype: Here the CDR3 omits its conserved ending phenylalanine or tryptophan, so a read error is the likely source. The rearrangement joins TRBV12-3 or TRBV12-4 to TRBJ2-2, with D unclear. The CDR3 length is 15 residues. V gave up 4 bases and J gave up 1 base, with 10 bases separating them. Written as DNA, the CDR3 is TGTGCCAGCAGTTCCCATCGGAAGAACACCGGGGAGCTGTTTTTA. This gives the protein CASSSHRKNTGELFL.

With regard to this clonotype: At one of its ends the junction is not consistent with the germline gene, which may arise from a read error. The CDR3 spells CVSSYEGRAGRVGAFF. DNA for the CDR3: TGTGTCAGCAGTTACGAGGGCAGGGCGGGAAGAGTAGGAGCTTTCTTT. This sequence joins TRBV6-5 and TRBJ1-1, with a tentative D call TRBD1 (5 bases). Germline-derived CDR1 and CDR2 are MNHEY and SVGAGI. The CDR3 runs to 16 residues.

On this clonotype: Since the CDR3 does not end with the conserved phenylalanine or tryptophan, this likely comes from a read error. The limits of the CDR3 on the DNA are not certain, so only TCRdb's listed CDR3 is given. The chain employs TRBV12-3 or TRBV12-4 and TRBJ2-1. The CDR3 is 11 residues long, counting both termini. The CDR3 region is CASSVYNEQFL.

Remarks on this clonotype: The CDR3 ends on some other residue instead of the conserved phenylalanine or tryptophan, so this is likely a read error. V is TRBV6-5 and J is TRBJ1-2; no reliable D call. The CDR3 covers 14 residues. Looked up from germline, CDR1 is MNHEY and CDR2 is SVGAGI. In DNA form, the CDR3 reads TGTGCCAGCACCGACTCTTCCCGGTTCTATTGCTACACCGTC. Protein sequence: CASTDSSRFYCYTV.

This sequence joins TRBV29-1 and TRBJ2-1, with TRBD2 identical over 8 bases. Losses at the gene ends were 6 bases for V and 6 bases for J; bases not matched to a gene: 7. This CDR3 has 13 amino acids. The germline gives CDR1 SQVTM, CDR2 ANQGSEA. This CDR3 reads CSVLPGGGNEQFF. The CDR3 nucleotides read TGCAGCGTACTCCCGGGAGGGGGCAATGAGCAGTTCTTC.

As regards this clonotype: The junction does not match germline at one end; this may be a read error. This chain joins TRBV6-2 or TRBV6-3 and TRBJ2-7; 9 nucleotides match TRBD2. The CDR3 consists of 14 residues. Germline V gene data show CDR1 as MNHEY and CDR2 as SVGEGT. In nucleotides, the CDR3 is TGTGCCAGCAATATAGCGGGAGTCCCTATGGAGCGGTACTTC. Translated, it gives CASNIAGVPMERYF.

Remarks on this clonotype: One end of the junction does not line up with germline, which may come from a read error. The chain recombines TRBV11-2 with TRBJ2-1; tentatively, D is TRBD1 (5 bases). Germline V gene data show CDR1 as SGHAT and CDR2 as FQNNGV. This CDR3 contains 14 residues. The CDR3 nucleotides are TGTGCCAGCAGCTTAGGGGCAGGGTTGGTTGATCAGCTCTTC. Its translation: CASSLGAGLVDQLF. The whole variable domain, remainder taken from reference TRBV11-2 and TRBJ2-1, is EAGVAQSPRYKIIEKRQSVAFWCNPISGHATLYWYQQILGQGPKLLIQFQNNGVVDDSQLPKDRFSAERLKGVDSTLKIQPAKLEDSAVYLCASSLGAGLVDQLFGPGTRLTVL.

In the case of this clonotype: One end of the junction fails to match germline, which may point to a read error. The J gene is TRBJ1-3, the V gene TRBV12-3 or TRBV12-4; D is possibly TRBD1 (5 bases). This CDR3 has 15 amino acids. CDR3 in DNA: TGTGCCAGCAGTTTAATTCAGGGTAAAGAATACATCATACATTTT. It translates to CASSLIQGKEYIIHF.

This clonotype was picked up a small number of times. The chain recombines TRBV20-1 with TRBJ2-5; TRBD2 matches 9 bases. Germline loops: CDR1 DFQATT, CDR2 SNEGSKA (reference sequence). The length of the CDR3 is 15 residues. Unmatched junction bases numbered 7, after V lost 0 bases and J lost 5 bases. The CDR3 nucleotides read TGCAGTGCTAGAGATCAGCCTAGCGGGACCGAGACCCAGTACTTC. Protein product: CSARDQPSGTETQYF.

As regards this clonotype: A junction boundary mismatches the germline segment, possibly from a read error. The rearrangement joins TRBV12-3 or TRBV12-4 to TRBJ2-2, with D unclear. The CDR3 spans 11 residues. CDR3 nucleotides: TGTACCAGCAATTTAGCCGGGGAGCTGTTTTTT. It is translated as CTSNLAGELFF.

By its share, this clonotype is medium-sized. The chain carries TRBV4-2 and TRBJ2-6, with D possibly being TRBD1 (6 bases). The CDR3 covers 15 residues. V was pared by 4 bases and J by 0 bases, with 7 bases between. The germline V gene encodes CDR1 LGHNA and CDR2 YNFKEQ. CDR3 bases: TGTGCCAGCAGCCGGGACAACTCTGGGGCCAACGTCCTGACTTTC. Amino acids: CASSRDNSGANVLTF.

To note about this clonotype: Since a much larger clone is just one base distant, this may be a read error. V gene TRBV12-3 or TRBV12-4 combines with J gene TRBJ2-3, with 10 nucleotides matching TRBD1. V trimming: 9 bases; J trimming: 3 bases; junction bases outside the gene matches: 9. This CDR3 comprises 15 residues. The CDR3 spells CARNLDRGLTDTQYF. The CDR3 region has the DNA TGTGCCAGGAACCTCGACAGGGGGCTGACAGATACGCAGTATTTT.

This chain connects TRBV6-2 or TRBV6-3 to TRBJ2-4; a weak D match, TRBD2 (5 bases). This CDR3 spans 15 amino acids. The germline V and J ends were trimmed by 8 bases and 0 bases, with 14 bases remaining between them. Germline V gene sequence: CDR1 MNHEY, CDR2 SVGEGT. The CDR3 DNA reads TGTGCCAGCTATCGGACTGACCTAGCCAAAAACATTCAGTACTTC. Its translation: CASYRTDLAKNIQYF.

Ten or more counts support this clonotype. The chain is built from TRBV11-2 and TRBJ2-7; D unresolved. This CDR3 is 12 amino acids long. The V gene lost 0 bases and the J gene lost 7 bases, with 7 bases spanning the gap. CDR1 is SGHAT and CDR2 is FQNNGV in the germline V gene. The CDR3 DNA reads TGTGCCAGCAGCTTAGATCTGGGTGAGCAGTACTTC. This gives the protein CASSLDLGEQYF.

This clonotype appeared a single time. The genes are TRBV11-2 and TRBJ2-3; unclear D gene. This CDR3 comprises 13 residues. From germline, CDR1 is SGHAT and CDR2 FQNNGV. With 11 bases removed from V and 3 bases from J, the gap between germline ends came to 15 bases. In nucleotides, the CDR3 is TGTGCCGGCACCTTAGACCGGACAGATACGCAGTATTTT. Translation: CAGTLDRTDTQYF.

V is TRBV29-1 and J is TRBJ2-7, with a possible D match to TRBD2 (6 bases). Germline CDR1 is SQVTM and CDR2 is ANQGSEA. CDR3 length: 13 residues. Trimming took off 4 bases at V and 4 bases at J, with 14 bases between the two ends. The CDR3 coding sequence is TGCAGCGTTGGGGACTTTCCAATTTACGAGCAGTACTTC. Translated, it gives CSVGDFPIYEQYF.

Of note for this clonotype: A much larger clone sits a single nucleotide away, making a read error possible. The chain carries TRBV13 and TRBJ2-2; the D gene is possibly TRBD1 (6 bases). V lost 4 bases and J lost 4, with 10 bases in between. Germline loops: CDR1 PRHDT, CDR2 FYEKMQ (reference sequence). CDR3 size: 14 residues. The CDR3 here is CASSSDRGTGELFF. The CDR3 nucleotides are TGTGCCAGCAGCTCGGACAGAGGCACCGGGGAGCTGTTTTTT. Drawing the rest from reference TRBV13 and TRBJ2-2, the complete variable domain is AAGVIQSPRHLIKEKRETATLKCYPIPRHDTVYWYQQGPGQDPQFLISFYEKMQSDKGSIPDRFSAQQFSDYHSELNMSSLELGDSALYFCASSSDRGTGELFFGEGSRLTVL.

The chain joins TRBV28 to TRBJ2-1; the D gene is possibly TRBD2 (6 bases). The CDR3 covers 16 residues. V was cut by 9 bases and J by 7 bases, with 25 bases left in between. Germline CDR1 and CDR2: MDHEN and SYDVKM. CDR3 in amino acids: CASRPRSSRRDNEQFF. Here the CDR3 DNA reads TGTGCCAGTAGACCTCGGAGTAGCAGGAGGGATAATGAGCAGTTCTTC.

This clonotype was found many times. The V gene is TRBV6-1, the J gene TRBJ2-3; D is undetermined. In germline, CDR1 is MNHNS, CDR2 SASEGT. Deletions cut 0 bases from V and 0 bases from J, with 7 bases between. This CDR3 is built from 15 residues. CDR3 amino acids: CASSEATASTDTQYF. CDR3 sequence (DNA): TGTGCCAGCAGTGAAGCAACAGCTAGCACAGATACGCAGTATTTT.

Only one count was recorded for this clonotype. At one of its ends the junction is not consistent with the germline gene, which may arise from a read error. The chain uses TRBV7-3 and TRBJ2-1; 8 nucleotides agree with TRBD2. The length of the CDR3 is 16 residues. Germline values: CDR1 SGHTA, CDR2 FQGTGA. CDR3 loop: CARSLGGAGVNDEQFF. The CDR3 region has the DNA TGTGCCAGGAGCTTAGGGGGAGCGGGAGTGAACGATGAGCAGTTCTTC.

Note on this clonotype: The junction shows a germline mismatch at one end, possibly a read error. V usage is TRBV6-2 or TRBV6-3 and J usage is TRBJ2-1; D ambiguous. The germline V gene has CDR1 MNHEY and CDR2 SVGEGT. This CDR3 is built from 12 residues. CDR3 bases: TGTGCCTGCAGCCATCCTCGGGCGGTCCGGGTCTTC. Protein: CACSHPRAVRVF.

This clonotype was recorded a few times. It may be a read error: a sequence one base away is much more abundant. The chain employs TRBV7-9 and TRBJ1-1; TRBD1 aligns across 8 bases. This CDR3 has 13 amino acids. Germline lookup yields CDR1 SEHNR and CDR2 FQNEAQ (reference sequence). V lost 5 bases to trimming and J lost 5 bases; unmatched junction nucleotides: 4. In DNA form, the CDR3 reads TGTGCCAGCAGCGGACAGGGAGGAACTGAAGCTTTCTTT. Its protein is CASSGQGGTEAFF.

The chain uses TRBV6-5 and TRBJ2-2, with a tentative D call TRBD2 (6 bases). CDR3 length equals 15 residues. Germline values: CDR1 MNHEY, CDR2 SVGAGI. The CDR3 DNA reads TGTACCAACAGTAACCGGAGGGCCGGAACCGGGGAGCTGTTTTTT. Translation gives CTNSNRRAGTGELFF.

Comments on this clonotype: As the CDR3 is not closed by the conserved phenylalanine or tryptophan, this likely results from a read error. Because the CDR3's place on the DNA is in doubt, the DNA is left out and the CDR3 is given as listed by TCRdb. The chain recombines TRBV11-2 with TRBJ2-5; the table gives TRBD2 as D, unverified against the DNA. With termini counted, the CDR3 has 13 amino acids. CDR1 SGHAT and CDR2 FQNNGV come from the germline V gene. The CDR3 sequence is CASSSGLGETQCL.

Note on this clonotype: One end of the junction is discordant with germline, which a read error may explain. This rearrangement joins TRBV5-1 to TRBJ1-3; a weak D match, TRBD1 (5 bases). Germline-derived CDR1 and CDR2 are SGHRS and YFSETQ. The CDR3 loop spans 15 amino acids. CDR3 residues: CASSRGQPAGNNIYF. The CDR3, as DNA: TGCGCCAGCAGCAGAGGACAACCTGCTGGAAACAACATATATTTT.

This clonotype was detected many times. This sequence joins TRBV20-1 and TRBJ2-2; TRBD2 might be the D (6 bases). The CDR3 is made up of 18 amino acids. Trimming removed 0 bases at V and 5 bases at J, with 22 bases between. CDR1 is DFQATT, CDR2 SNEGSKA, per germline (reference sequence). The DNA of the CDR3 is TGCAGTGCTAGAGATCACCGGCAGGGAGGCTTGGGGACCGGGGAGCTGTTTTTT. Amino acid sequence: CSARDHRQGGLGTGELFF.

Remarks on this clonotype: Compared with germline, one end of the junction differs, possibly owing to a read error. The gene calls are TRBV2 and TRBJ2-2; D tentatively reads TRBD1 or TRBD2 (5 bases each). CDR1 and CDR2 (germline): SNHLY, FYNNEI. There are 14 residues in the CDR3. CDR3 bases: TGTGCCAGCAGTATAACCCCGGGACCCGGGCAGCTGTTTTTT. It encodes CASSITPGPGQLFF.